This is a list of T cell receptor beta chains from one sample in a study of tumor-infiltrating lymphocytes in oesophageal squamous cell carcinoma. TCRdb used MiXCR to reprocess the PCR reads, holding one entry per CDR3 protein. The data contain about 15,000 distinct CDR3 sequences, around half of them seen just once; the ten biggest clones take up around 35%. The sequencing input was esophageal tumor tissue. The receptors were sampled from a female donor with esophageal squamous cell carcinoma. Each CDR3 is given with its conserved first and last residue. A D gene is named only where the DNA matches it firmly.

j_gene: TRBJ2-4; d_gene: TRBD1; v_gene: TRBV5-4; CDR3aa: CASSSWTGLAKNIQYF
j_gene: TRBJ1-1; d_gene: .; v_gene: TRBV7-4; CDR3aa: CASSLAPNTEAFF
j_gene: TRBJ1-2; d_gene: .; v_gene: TRBV28; CDR3aa: CASSLGQGWAYGYTF
j_gene: TRBJ2-1; d_gene: TRBD2; v_gene: TRBV5-1; CDR3aa: CASSLLAGAQFF
j_gene: TRBJ1-2; d_gene: .; v_gene: TRBV7-2; CDR3aa: CASSTYRGQTNYGYTF
j_gene: .; d_gene: TRBD2; v_gene: TRBV6-1; CDR3aa: CASTGGAYNEQFF
j_gene: .; d_gene: .; v_gene: TRBV7-8; CDR3aa: CASSLERSGEQYF
j_gene: .; d_gene: .; v_gene: TRBV3-1; CDR3aa: CASSQDPLRYEQYF
j_gene: TRBJ2-7; d_gene: TRBD1; v_gene: TRBV7-6; CDR3aa: CASSWGQGYEQYF
j_gene: TRBJ2-1; d_gene: TRBD2; v_gene: TRBV7-3; CDR3aa: CASSLSSGGISEQFF
j_gene: TRBJ1-1; d_gene: .; v_gene: TRBV20-1; CDR3aa: CSAGGAGFATEAFF
j_gene: TRBJ2-1; d_gene: .; v_gene: TRBV6-8; CDR3aa: CASDASDNEQFF
j_gene: TRBJ2-5; d_gene: .; v_gene: TRBV7-3; CDR3aa: CASSEGETQYF
j_gene: TRBJ2-7; d_gene: TRBD2; v_gene: TRBV7-2; CDR3aa: CASSLYPSGGNEQYF
j_gene: TRBJ1-4; d_gene: .; v_gene: TRBV24-1; CDR3aa: CATSDPGAANEKLFF
j_gene: .; d_gene: .; v_gene: TRBV12-3/TRBV12-4; CDR3aa: CASSLAQVNTEAFF
j_gene: .; d_gene: TRBD1; v_gene: TRBV6-1; CDR3aa: CASSEDRGSYEQYF
j_gene: TRBJ2-7; d_gene: TRBD1; v_gene: TRBV7-6; CDR3aa: CASSLVTGTGIPYEQYF
j_gene: TRBJ1-1; d_gene: .; v_gene: TRBV10-1; CDR3aa: CASSESYSTEAFF
j_gene: TRBJ2-1; d_gene: TRBD2; v_gene: TRBV3-1; CDR3aa: CASSGLAGGRDNEQFF
j_gene: TRBJ1-1; d_gene: .; v_gene: TRBV5-6; CDR3aa: CASSLPTNTRARGAFF
j_gene: .; d_gene: TRBD2; v_gene: TRBV10-3; CDR3aa: CAISDFPTSGRGGAETQYF
j_gene: TRBJ1-4; d_gene: .; v_gene: TRBV6-1; CDR3aa: CASSPLSGNEKLFF
j_gene: TRBJ1-1; d_gene: TRBD1; v_gene: TRBV12-3/TRBV12-4; CDR3aa: CASSDRDLNTEAFF
j_gene: TRBJ2-3; d_gene: .; v_gene: TRBV7-6; CDR3aa: CASRGGTVTDTQYF
j_gene: .; d_gene: .; v_gene: TRBV18; CDR3aa: CASSPSGETQYF
j_gene: TRBJ2-1; d_gene: .; v_gene: TRBV7-6; CDR3aa: CASSLAAESYSEQFF
j_gene: TRBJ2-5; d_gene: .; v_gene: TRBV11-3; CDR3aa: CASSKTGHNEQYF
j_gene: TRBJ2-1; d_gene: .; v_gene: TRBV24-1; CDR3aa: CATSDSVQVLGEQFF
j_gene: TRBJ2-1; d_gene: TRBD2; v_gene: TRBV5-1; CDR3aa: CASSSRTSAGVGGEQFF
j_gene: TRBJ2-1; d_gene: TRBD2; v_gene: TRBV7-2; CDR3aa: CASSHPGLAVYNEQFF
j_gene: .; d_gene: TRBD1; v_gene: TRBV7-2; CDR3aa: CASSRTGAGETQYF
j_gene: .; d_gene: TRBD2; v_gene: TRBV7-3; CDR3aa: CASSLVAGLETQYF
j_gene: TRBJ1-3; d_gene: TRBD1; v_gene: TRBV20-1; CDR3aa: CSARDRGTGQPGGNTIYF
j_gene: TRBJ2-1; d_gene: TRBD2; v_gene: TRBV6-1; CDR3aa: CASSLGTSGREYEQFF
j_gene: TRBJ2-3; d_gene: TRBD2; v_gene: TRBV7-6; CDR3aa: CASSLGLAGVGHATDTQYF
j_gene: .; d_gene: .; v_gene: TRBV7-2; CDR3aa: CASSDRGGYTEAFF
j_gene: .; d_gene: TRBD2; v_gene: TRBV12-3/TRBV12-4; CDR3aa: CASTSLGLVGYEQYF
j_gene: TRBJ1-5; d_gene: .; v_gene: TRBV7-8; CDR3aa: CASSLGIRVVGGLSQPQHF
j_gene: TRBJ2-1; d_gene: TRBD1; v_gene: TRBV7-4; CDR3aa: CASSLGDRDGETQFF
j_gene: .; d_gene: .; v_gene: TRBV7-2; CDR3aa: CASSLDAGAMPLEQYF
j_gene: .; d_gene: .; v_gene: TRBV12-5; CDR3aa: CASGLVPQWGTQYF
j_gene: TRBJ2-3; d_gene: .; v_gene: TRBV11-2; CDR3aa: CASSPSQGSDTQYF
j_gene: .; d_gene: .; v_gene: TRBV6-2/TRBV6-3; CDR3aa: CASSEGRLYNEQFF
j_gene: .; d_gene: .; v_gene: TRBV7-3; CDR3aa: CASSLAGVFNTEAFF
j_gene: .; d_gene: TRBD2; v_gene: TRBV7-6; CDR3aa: CASSLRFASGGDRKETQYF
j_gene: TRBJ2-2; d_gene: TRBD2; v_gene: TRBV7-2; CDR3aa: CASSYNPLAGGTGELFF
j_gene: TRBJ2-6; d_gene: .; v_gene: TRBV7-3; CDR3aa: CASSLKGTAGSGANVLTF
j_gene: TRBJ2-3; d_gene: .; v_gene: TRBV20-1; CDR3aa: CSASSAADTDTQYF
j_gene: TRBJ2-1; d_gene: .; v_gene: TRBV12-3/TRBV12-4; CDR3aa: CASRSSPSSYNEQFF
j_gene: TRBJ2-1; d_gene: .; v_gene: TRBV5-8; CDR3aa: CASSLAQGLGNEQFF
j_gene: .; d_gene: .; v_gene: TRBV6-1; CDR3aa: CASSPPRGPYEQYF
j_gene: .; d_gene: .; v_gene: TRBV7-2; CDR3aa: CASSFAYYEQYF